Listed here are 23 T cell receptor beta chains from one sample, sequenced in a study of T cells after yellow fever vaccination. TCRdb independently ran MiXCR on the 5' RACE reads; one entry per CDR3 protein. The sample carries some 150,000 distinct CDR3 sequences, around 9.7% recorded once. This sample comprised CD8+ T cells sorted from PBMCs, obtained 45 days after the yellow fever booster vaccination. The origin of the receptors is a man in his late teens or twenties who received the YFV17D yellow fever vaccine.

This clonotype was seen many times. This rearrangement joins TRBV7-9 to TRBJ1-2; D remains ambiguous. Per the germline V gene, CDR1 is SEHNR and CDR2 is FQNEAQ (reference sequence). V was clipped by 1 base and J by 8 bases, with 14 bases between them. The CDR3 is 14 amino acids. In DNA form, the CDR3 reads TGTGCCAGCAGCTTAGATGCGGGTCCCACGGGCTACACCTTC. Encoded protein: CASSLDAGPTGYTF.

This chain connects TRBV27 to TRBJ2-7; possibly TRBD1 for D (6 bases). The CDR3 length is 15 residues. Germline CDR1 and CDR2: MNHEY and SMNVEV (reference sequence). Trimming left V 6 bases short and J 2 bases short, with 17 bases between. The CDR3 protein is CASRGKDSPPYEQYF. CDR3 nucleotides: TGTGCCAGCAGAGGAAAGGACAGCCCTCCCTACGAGCAGTACTTC.

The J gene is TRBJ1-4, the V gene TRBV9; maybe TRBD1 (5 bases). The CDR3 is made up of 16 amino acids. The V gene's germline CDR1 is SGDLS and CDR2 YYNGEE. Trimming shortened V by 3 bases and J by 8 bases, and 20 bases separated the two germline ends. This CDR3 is CASSAGPRFIGEKLFF. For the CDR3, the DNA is TGTGCCAGCAGCGCGGGACCTAGGTTTATCGGGGAAAAACTGTTTTTT.

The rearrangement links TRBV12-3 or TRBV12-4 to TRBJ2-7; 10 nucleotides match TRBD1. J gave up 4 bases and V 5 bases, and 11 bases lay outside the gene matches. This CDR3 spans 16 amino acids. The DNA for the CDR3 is TGTGCCAGCAGTCCTCGACAGGGGGCGGATCTTTACGAGCAGTACTTC. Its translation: CASSPRQGADLYEQYF.

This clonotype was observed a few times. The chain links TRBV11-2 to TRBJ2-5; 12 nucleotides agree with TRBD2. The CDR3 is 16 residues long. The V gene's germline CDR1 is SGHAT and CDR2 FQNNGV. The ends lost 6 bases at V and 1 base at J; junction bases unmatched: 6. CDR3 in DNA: TGTGCCAGCAGGCATACTAGCGGGGGGATCCAAGAGACCCAGTACTTC. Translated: CASRHTSGGIQETQYF.

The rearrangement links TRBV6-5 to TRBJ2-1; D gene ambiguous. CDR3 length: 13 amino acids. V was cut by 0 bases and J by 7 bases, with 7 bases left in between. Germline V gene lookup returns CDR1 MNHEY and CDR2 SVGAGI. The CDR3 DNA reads TGTGCCAGCAGTTACTCGTGGGCGAATGAGCAGTTCTTC. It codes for CASSYSWANEQFF.

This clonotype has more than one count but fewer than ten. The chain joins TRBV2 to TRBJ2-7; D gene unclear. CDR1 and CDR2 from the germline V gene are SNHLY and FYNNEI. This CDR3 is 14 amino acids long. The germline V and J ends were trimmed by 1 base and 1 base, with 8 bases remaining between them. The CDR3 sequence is CASSEGVGSYEQYV. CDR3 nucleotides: TGTGCCAGCAGTGAAGGTGTAGGTTCCTACGAGCAGTACGTC.

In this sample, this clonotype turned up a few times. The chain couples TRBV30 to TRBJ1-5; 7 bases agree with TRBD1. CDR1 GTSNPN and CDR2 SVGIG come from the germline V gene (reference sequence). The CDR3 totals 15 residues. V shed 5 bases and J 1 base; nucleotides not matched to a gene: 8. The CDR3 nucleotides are TGTGCCTGGGACCCGGGACAGTCCAGCAATCAGCCCCAGCATTTT. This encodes CAWDPGQSSNQPQHF.

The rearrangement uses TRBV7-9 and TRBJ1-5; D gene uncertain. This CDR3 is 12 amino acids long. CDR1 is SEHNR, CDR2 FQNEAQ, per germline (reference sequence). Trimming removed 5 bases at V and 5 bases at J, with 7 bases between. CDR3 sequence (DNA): TGTGCCAGCAGCCCGGGCGATCAGCCCCAGCATTTT. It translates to CASSPGDQPQHF.

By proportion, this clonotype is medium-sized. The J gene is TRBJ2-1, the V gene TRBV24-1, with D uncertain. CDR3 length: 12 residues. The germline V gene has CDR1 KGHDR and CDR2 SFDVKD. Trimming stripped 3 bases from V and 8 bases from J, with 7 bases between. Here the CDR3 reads CATSDLRYEQFF. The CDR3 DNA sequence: TGTGCCACCAGTGATCTTAGGTATGAGCAGTTCTTC.

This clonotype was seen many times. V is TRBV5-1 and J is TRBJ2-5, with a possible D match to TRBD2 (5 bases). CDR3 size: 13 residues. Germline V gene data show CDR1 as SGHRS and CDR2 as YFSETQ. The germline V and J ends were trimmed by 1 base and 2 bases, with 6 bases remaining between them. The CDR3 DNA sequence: TGCGCCAGCAGCTTGAGAGGGCAAGAGACCCAGTACTTC. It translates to CASSLRGQETQYF.

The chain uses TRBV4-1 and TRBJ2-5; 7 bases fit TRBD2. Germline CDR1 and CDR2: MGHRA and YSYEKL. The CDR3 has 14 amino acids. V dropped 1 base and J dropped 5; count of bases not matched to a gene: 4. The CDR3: CASSQGLSGETQYF. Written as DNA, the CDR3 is TGCGCCAGCAGCCAAGGTCTTAGCGGGGAGACCCAGTACTTC.

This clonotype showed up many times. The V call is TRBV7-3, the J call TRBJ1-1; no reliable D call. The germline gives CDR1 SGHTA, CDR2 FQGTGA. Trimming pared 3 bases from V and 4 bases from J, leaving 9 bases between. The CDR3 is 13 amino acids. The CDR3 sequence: CASSFLGGTEAFF. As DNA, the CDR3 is TGTGCCAGCAGCTTTCTAGGAGGCACTGAAGCTTTCTTT.

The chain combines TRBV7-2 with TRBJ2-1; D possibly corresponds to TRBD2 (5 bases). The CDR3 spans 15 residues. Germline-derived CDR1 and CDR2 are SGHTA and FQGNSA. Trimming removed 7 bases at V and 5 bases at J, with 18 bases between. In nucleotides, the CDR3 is TGTGCCAGCAAAGGGCGGGTGGGCGGAAACAATGAGCAGTTCTTC. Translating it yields CASKGRVGGNNEQFF. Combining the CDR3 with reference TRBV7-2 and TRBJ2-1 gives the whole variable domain GAGVSQSPSNKVTEKGKDVELRCDPISGHTALYWYRQSLGQGLEFLIYFQGNSAPDKSGLPSDRFSAERTGGSVSTLTIQRTQQEDSAVYLCASKGRVGGNNEQFFGPGTRLTVL.

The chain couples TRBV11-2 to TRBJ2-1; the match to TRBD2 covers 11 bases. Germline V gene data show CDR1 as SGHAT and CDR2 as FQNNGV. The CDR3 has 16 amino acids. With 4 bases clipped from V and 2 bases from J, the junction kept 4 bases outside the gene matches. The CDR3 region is CASSWLAGGPYNEQFF. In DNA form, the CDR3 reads TGTGCCAGCAGCTGGTTAGCGGGGGGGCCCTACAATGAGCAGTTCTTC.

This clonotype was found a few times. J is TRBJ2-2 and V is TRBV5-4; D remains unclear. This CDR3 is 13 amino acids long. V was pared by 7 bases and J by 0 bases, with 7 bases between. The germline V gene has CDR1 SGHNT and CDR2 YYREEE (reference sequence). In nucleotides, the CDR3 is TGTGCCAGCGGGGTGACGAACACCGGGGAGCTGTTTTTT. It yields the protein CASGVTNTGELFF. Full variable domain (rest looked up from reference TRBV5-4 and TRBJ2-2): ETGVTQSPTHLIKTRGQQVTLRCSSQSGHNTVSWYQQALGQGPQFIFQYYREEENGRGNFPPRFSGLQFPNYSSELNVNALELDDSALYLCASGVTNTGELFFGEGSRLTVL.

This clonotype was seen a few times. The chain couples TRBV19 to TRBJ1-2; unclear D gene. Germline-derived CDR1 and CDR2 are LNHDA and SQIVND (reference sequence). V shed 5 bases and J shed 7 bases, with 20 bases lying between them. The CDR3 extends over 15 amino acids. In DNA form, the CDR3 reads TGTGCCAGTAGTGCGAACTCGGCGAACCCGTCTGGCTACACCTTC. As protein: CASSANSANPSGYTF.

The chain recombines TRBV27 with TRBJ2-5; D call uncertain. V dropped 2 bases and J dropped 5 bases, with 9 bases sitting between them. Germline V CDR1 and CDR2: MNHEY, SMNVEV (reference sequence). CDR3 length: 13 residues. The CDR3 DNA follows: TGTGCCAGCAGTTTAGGGCAGGCCGAGACCCAGTACTTC. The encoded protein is CASSLGQAETQYF.

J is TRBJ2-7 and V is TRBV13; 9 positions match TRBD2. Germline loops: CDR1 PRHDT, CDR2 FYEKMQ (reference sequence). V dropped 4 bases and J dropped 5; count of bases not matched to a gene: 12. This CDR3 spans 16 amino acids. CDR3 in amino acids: CASSSGLWTSVNEQYV. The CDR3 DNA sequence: TGTGCCAGCAGCTCCGGCCTGTGGACTAGCGTCAACGAGCAGTACGTC.

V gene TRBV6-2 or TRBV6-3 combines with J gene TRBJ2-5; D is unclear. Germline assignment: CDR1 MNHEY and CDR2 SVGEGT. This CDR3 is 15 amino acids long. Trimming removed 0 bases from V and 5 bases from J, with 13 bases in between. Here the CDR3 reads CASSYSGYREETQYF. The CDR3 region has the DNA TGTGCCAGCAGTTACTCAGGGTATCGTGAGGAGACCCAGTACTTC.

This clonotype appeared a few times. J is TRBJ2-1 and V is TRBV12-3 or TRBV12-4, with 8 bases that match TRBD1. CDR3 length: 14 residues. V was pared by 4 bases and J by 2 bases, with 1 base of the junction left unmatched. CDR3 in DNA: TGTGCCAGCAGTTCGGACAGGGCCTACAATGAGCAGTTCTTC. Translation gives CASSSDRAYNEQFF.

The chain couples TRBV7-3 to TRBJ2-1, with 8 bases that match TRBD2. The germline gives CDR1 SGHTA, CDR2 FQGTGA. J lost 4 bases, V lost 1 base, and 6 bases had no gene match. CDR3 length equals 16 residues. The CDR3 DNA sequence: TGTGCCAGCAGCTTAAGACGGGGGGGCCGATACAATGAGCAGTTCTTC. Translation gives CASSLRRGGRYNEQFF.

CDR3 coding DNA: TGTGCCAGCAGCCGGACAGGGCAGGATCAGCCCCAGCATTTT. Protein product: CASSRTGQDQPQHF. This rearrangement joins TRBV14 to TRBJ1-5, with 8 bases lining up with TRBD1. In germline, CDR1 is SGHDN, CDR2 FVKESK. V was pared by 4 bases and J by 5 bases, with 4 bases of the junction left unmatched. The CDR3 spans 14 residues.